Below are 23 T cell receptor beta chains sequenced from a single sample in a study of shared clonotypes between healthy human individuals. Naive CD8 cells lacked CD45RO and underwent positive selection for CCR7, leaving out terminally differentiated effector memory CD45RA+ cells. Using immunoSEQ multiplex PCR, the repertoire was profiled, and TCRdb retains in-frame clones only, with some absent. This repertoire shows some 2 million clones, roughly 94% found once; its top ten account for roughly 1.2%. The sample comprised naive CD8+ T cells sorted from blood. The origin of the receptors is a man aged 18 to 29 in good health.

A remark on this clone: Different DNA sequences within this sample yield the same CDR3. V usage is TRBV11-2 and J usage is TRBJ2-7; D is possibly TRBD2 (6 bases). The CDR3 runs 12 residues. The germline V gene encodes CDR1 SGHAT and CDR2 FQNNGV. Trimming shortened V by 4 bases and J by 6 bases, and 10 bases separated the two germline ends. In DNA, the CDR3 is TGTGCCAGCAGCTCCCGGGGGATCGAGCAGTACTTC. Translation gives CASSSRGIEQYF.

J is TRBJ2-7 and V is TRBV28; 11 positions match TRBD2. Germline CDR1 and CDR2: MDHEN and SYDVKM. After removal of 6 bases from V and 9 bases from J, the junction contained 7 bases not matched to a gene. The CDR3 consists of 13 residues. The CDR3 sequence is CASSPAGTSGQYF. CDR3 sequence (DNA): TGTGCCAGCAGCCCCGCCGGGACTAGCGGGCAGTACTTC. Looking up the rest from reference TRBV28 and TRBJ2-7 gives the full variable domain: DVKVTQSSRYLVKRTGEKVFLECVQDMDHENMFWYRQDPGLGLRLIYFSYDVKMKEKGDIPEGYSVSREKKERFSLILESASTNQTSMYLCASSPAGTSGQYFGPGTRLTVT.

This chain joins TRBV27 and TRBJ2-1; TRBD1 matches at 7 bases. Losses at the gene ends were 6 bases for V and 5 bases for J; bases not matched to a gene: 10. This CDR3 comprises 15 residues. Germline V gene lookup returns CDR1 MNHEY and CDR2 SMNVEV (reference sequence). The CDR3 nucleotides read TGTGCCAGCAGCCCGACAGGGCTCTACGACAATGAGCAGTTCTTC. This translates into CASSPTGLYDNEQFF.

This clone has only a few counts. The rearrangement joins TRBV6-5 to TRBJ1-1; TRBD1 matches at 8 bases. The CDR3 length is 13 residues. Germline CDR1 is MNHEY and CDR2 is SVGAGI. Trimming took 6 bases from V and 8 from J; bases not matched to a gene: 8. The CDR3 spells CASRPQGAREAFF. CDR3 sequence (DNA): TGTGCCAGCAGACCCCAGGGGGCTAGGGAAGCTTTCTTT.

The chain links TRBV7-9 to TRBJ2-2, with D hard to call. CDR3 length: 18 residues. CDR1 SEHNR and CDR2 FQNEAQ come from the germline V gene (reference sequence). Trimming left V 2 bases short and J 4 bases short, with 20 bases between. CDR3 nucleotide sequence: TGTGCCAGCAGCTTACTTCCGGGCCTGCCTCAGAGCACCGGGGAGCTGTTTTTT. Translated: CASSLLPGLPQSTGELFF. The full variable domain, its missing parts supplied by reference TRBV7-9 and TRBJ2-2, is DTGVSQNPRHKITKRGQNVTFRCDPISEHNRLYWYRQTLGQGPEFLTYFQNEAQLEKSRLLSDRFSAERPKGSFSTLEIQRTEQGDSAMYLCASSLLPGLPQSTGELFFGEGSRLTVL.

This chain links TRBV9 with TRBJ1-3; D call uncertain. This CDR3 spans 14 amino acids. The V end was cut by 0 bases, the J end by 0 bases, with 4 bases between. The germline V gene has CDR1 SGDLS and CDR2 YYNGEE. Here the CDR3 reads CASSVVDSGNTIYF. CDR3 in DNA: TGTGCCAGCAGCGTAGTGGACTCTGGAAACACCATATATTTT.

This clone appeared a few times. This chain links TRBV19 with TRBJ2-2, with D possibly matching TRBD1 (6 bases). The germline V gene has CDR1 LNHDA and CDR2 SQIVND (reference sequence). V was cut by 4 bases and J by 6 bases, with 15 bases left in between. The CDR3 has 15 residues. The CDR3 here is CASSRARGSSGELFF. The CDR3 nucleotides are TGTGCCAGTAGTAGGGCCAGGGGTAGTTCCGGGGAGCTGTTTTTT. The entire variable domain, with the rest obtained from reference TRBV19 and TRBJ2-2, is as follows: DGGITQSPKYLFRKEGQNVTLSCEQNLNHDAMYWYRQDPGQGLRLIYYSQIVNDFQKGDIAEGYSVSREKKESFPLTVTSAQKNPTAFYLCASSRARGSSGELFFGEGSRLTVL.

This clone was counted a few times. The V gene is TRBV19, the J gene TRBJ1-5, with D maybe TRBD1 (5 bases). V was clipped by 1 base and J by 4 bases, with 11 bases between them. Germline CDR1 reads LNHDA; CDR2 reads SQIVND (reference sequence). There are 15 residues in the CDR3. The CDR3 nucleotides are TGTGCCAGTAGTATAGTTCGGCAGGGAAATCAGCCCCAGCATTTT. Translated, it gives CASSIVRQGNQPQHF.

This chain links TRBV4-1 with TRBJ2-2; 8 bases fit TRBD1. The CDR3 loop spans 14 amino acids. V was clipped by 2 bases and J by 7 bases; unmatched bases: 3. The germline V gene has CDR1 MGHRA and CDR2 YSYEKL. The CDR3 reads CASSQRQGIGELFF. CDR3 nucleotide sequence: TGCGCCAGCAGCCAAAGACAGGGGATCGGGGAGCTGTTTTTT.

This chain uses TRBV4-3 with TRBJ1-2; 9 positions match TRBD1. CDR3 size: 16 residues. Germline CDR1 is LGHNA and CDR2 is YSLEER. Trimming cost V 0 bases and J 6 bases; bases outside gene matches: 8. The CDR3 sequence is CASSQDRQGELNGYTF. CDR3 nucleotide sequence: TGCGCCAGCAGCCAAGATAGACAGGGGGAATTAAATGGCTACACCTTC.

The rearrangement joins TRBV28 to TRBJ1-2; no firm D call. The CDR3 sequence is 15 residues long. The V gene lost 2 bases and the J gene lost 8 bases, with 18 bases spanning the gap. CDR1 is MDHEN and CDR2 is SYDVKM in the germline V gene. The CDR3 loop is CASSLRGPVGVGYTF. CDR3 bases: TGTGCCAGCAGTTTACGCGGGCCGGTGGGCGTAGGCTACACCTTC.

This sequence joins TRBV2 and TRBJ1-1; no clear D. In germline, CDR1 is SNHLY, CDR2 FYNNEI. The CDR3 consists of 15 residues. V was shortened by 8 bases and J by 3 bases, with 19 bases between the two germline ends. The CDR3 DNA reads as TGTGCCAGCGCGACGATACAAGGGCTCTACACTGAAGCTTTCTTT. This codes for CASATIQGLYTEAFF.

This sequence joins TRBV6-1 and TRBJ2-1; no clear D. CDR1 is MNHNS, CDR2 SASEGT, per germline. This CDR3 has 15 amino acids. Trimming removed 1 base at V and 9 bases at J, with 16 bases between. Written as DNA, the CDR3 is TGTGCCAGCAGTGAAGGCGGCTCCGGGTTAGGTGAGCAGTTCTTC. As protein: CASSEGGSGLGEQFF.

In the case of this clone: Different DNA sequences within this sample yield the same CDR3. The CDR3 loop is CASSLQGYSNQPQHF. The CDR3 coding sequence is TGTGCCAGCAGCTTACAGGGTTATAGCAATCAGCCCCAGCATTTT. The chain has TRBV5-8 and TRBJ1-5, with D maybe TRBD1 (6 bases). This CDR3 contains 15 residues. V lost 2 bases to trimming and J lost 0 bases, with 9 bases between them. Germline loops: CDR1 SGHTS, CDR2 YDEGEE.

Concerning this clone itself: The identical CDR3 is also encoded by other nucleotide sequences in the sample. The chain carries TRBV9 and TRBJ1-1; 9 positions agree with TRBD1. This CDR3 has 15 residues. Looked up from germline, CDR1 is SGDLS and CDR2 is YYNGEE. The junction had 6 bases not matched to a gene; V was cut back by 0 bases and J by 6 bases. Here the CDR3 reads CASSVAGTGLAEAFF. The CDR3 DNA sequence: TGTGCCAGCAGCGTAGCTGGGACAGGGCTCGCTGAAGCTTTCTTT.

This chain joins TRBV4-1 and TRBJ2-5, with D perhaps matching TRBD1 (6 bases). Trimming stripped 0 bases from V and 1 base from J, with 12 bases between. Germline lookup yields CDR1 MGHRA and CDR2 YSYEKL. CDR3 length: 16 residues. CDR3 in DNA: TGCGCCAGCAGCCAAGACGGACAGCTTTTCCAAGAGACCCAGTACTTC. As protein: CASSQDGQLFQETQYF.

Concerning this clone itself: The sample holds other DNA sequences that translate to the same CDR3. The CDR3 DNA sequence: TGTGCCAGCAGCGTTGGACAGGGGATCTCCTACGAGCAGTACTTC. This sequence encodes CASSVGQGISYEQYF. The V and J genes are TRBV6-1 and TRBJ2-7, with 9 nucleotides matching TRBD1. V shed 6 bases and J 0 bases; nucleotides not matched to a gene: 6. The CDR3 has 15 residues. CDR1 is MNHNS, CDR2 SASEGT, per germline.

The chain uses TRBV19 and TRBJ2-1; tentative D call: TRBD1 (6 bases). Germline loops: CDR1 LNHDA, CDR2 SQIVND (reference sequence). The CDR3 length is 14 residues. With 8 bases removed from V and 7 bases from J, the gap between germline ends came to 18 bases. The CDR3 here is CASASLTGLNEQFF. The CDR3 region has the DNA TGTGCCAGTGCTTCCCTTACAGGGTTAAATGAGCAGTTCTTC.

This clone was counted a single time. This chain uses TRBV30 with TRBJ1-1, with a possible D match to TRBD1 (6 bases). The V end was cut by 1 base, the J end by 8 bases, with 11 bases between. CDR3 size: 12 residues. Germline CDR1 reads GTSNPN; CDR2 reads SVGIG (reference sequence). In nucleotides, the CDR3 is TGTGCCTGGAGTGGTTTGGGACAAGAAGCTTTCTTT. Protein: CAWSGLGQEAFF.

The chain couples TRBV19 to TRBJ1-5; D is unresolved. Trimming stripped 2 bases from V and 4 bases from J, with 18 bases between. CDR3 length: 17 residues. CDR1 is LNHDA, CDR2 SQIVND, per germline (reference sequence). The CDR3 DNA sequence: TGTGCCAGTAGTATATCGTGGGTGGGCAGATCTAATCAGCCCCAGCATTTT. It yields the protein CASSISWVGRSNQPQHF.

The chain couples TRBV28 to TRBJ2-3; 9 bases map to TRBD1. V was pared by 5 bases and J by 2 bases, with 5 bases of the junction left unmatched. Germline V gene lookup returns CDR1 MDHEN and CDR2 SYDVKM. The CDR3 consists of 15 residues. In nucleotides, the CDR3 is TGTGCCAGCAGTCCGGGACAGGGACTCACAGATACGCAGTATTTT. It yields the protein CASSPGQGLTDTQYF.

The genes are TRBV7-6 and TRBJ2-5; D call uncertain. The CDR3 has 11 amino acids. Trimming left V 5 bases short and J 4 bases short, with 5 bases between. Germline CDR1 and CDR2: SGHVS and FNYEAQ. The CDR3 region has the DNA TGTGCCAGCAGCACGCTAGAGACCCAGTACTTC. Amino acid sequence: CASSTLETQYF.

The chain uses TRBV6-5 and TRBJ2-7; D gene ambiguous. The V end was cut by 1 base, the J end by 6 bases, with 10 bases between. Looked up from germline, CDR1 is MNHEY and CDR2 is SVGAGI. The CDR3 loop spans 13 amino acids. Here the CDR3 reads CASSYFKGLEQYF. The CDR3 bases are TGTGCCAGCAGTTACTTCAAGGGCCTCGAGCAGTACTTC.